This TCR beta chain was identified in a study of blood T cell repertoires in COVID-19. Study background: The United States, Italy and Spain supplied acute and convalescent COVID-19 samples. PBMCs, B-cell-depleted T cells, or T cells were the source of the cDNA or gDNA that made up the material.

This clone has at least ten counts. Compared with germline, one end of the junction differs, possibly owing to a read error. Germline CDR1 MDHEN, CDR2 SYDVKM. CDR3 size: 13 residues. Original methodology: For nucleated cells, counts were estimated from reference gene primer amplification. Repertoires were generated with immunoSEQ multiplex PCR, while TCRdb's copy carries only in-frame clones and drops some. V, J and clone size are those of that table, while D and trimming were read from the DNA. The data hold roughly 290,000 clones, with 85% observed a single time. V gene TRBV28 combines with J gene TRBJ1-5; 7 bases are shared with TRBD1. The TCR originated in a woman in her forties or fifties with active or convalescent COVID-19. The sequencing input was peripheral blood. CDR3 protein: CASSFSSGVGTDF. The CDR3 DNA follows: TGTGCCAGCAGTTTCTCGTCTGGCGTCGGGACAGATTTT.